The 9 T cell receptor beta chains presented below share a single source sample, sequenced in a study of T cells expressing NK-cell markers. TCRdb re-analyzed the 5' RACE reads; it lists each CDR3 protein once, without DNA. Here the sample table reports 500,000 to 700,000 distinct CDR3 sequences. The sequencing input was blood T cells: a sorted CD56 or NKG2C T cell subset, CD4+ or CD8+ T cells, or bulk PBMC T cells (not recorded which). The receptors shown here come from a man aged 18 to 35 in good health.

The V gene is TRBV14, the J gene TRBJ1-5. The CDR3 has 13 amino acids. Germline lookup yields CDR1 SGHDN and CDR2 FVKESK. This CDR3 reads CASSADINQPQHF.

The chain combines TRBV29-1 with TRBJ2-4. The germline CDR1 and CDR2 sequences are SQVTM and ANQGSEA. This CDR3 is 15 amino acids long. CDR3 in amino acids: CSVKSPQAAKNIQYF.

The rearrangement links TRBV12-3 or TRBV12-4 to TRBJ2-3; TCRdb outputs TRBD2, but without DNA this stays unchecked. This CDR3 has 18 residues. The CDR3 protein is CASRPLGERVPGRDTQYF.

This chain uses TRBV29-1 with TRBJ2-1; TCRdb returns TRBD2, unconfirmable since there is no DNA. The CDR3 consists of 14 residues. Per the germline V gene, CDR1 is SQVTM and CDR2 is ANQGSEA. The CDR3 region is CSVQRLAGYNEQFF.

The CDR3 region is CASSKRLAGGTQYF. V usage is TRBV28 and J usage is TRBJ2-5; TCRdb indicates TRBD2, and absent DNA this call remains unverified. Germline CDR1 is MDHEN and CDR2 is SYDVKM. The CDR3 is made up of 14 amino acids.

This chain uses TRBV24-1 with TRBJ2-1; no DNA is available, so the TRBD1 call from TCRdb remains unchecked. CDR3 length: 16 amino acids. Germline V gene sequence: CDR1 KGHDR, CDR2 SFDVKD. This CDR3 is CATSDLKGAGFNEQFF.

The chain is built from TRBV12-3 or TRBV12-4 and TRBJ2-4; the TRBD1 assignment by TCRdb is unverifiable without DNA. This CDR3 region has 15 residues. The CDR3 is CASSPGGGAGDIQYF.

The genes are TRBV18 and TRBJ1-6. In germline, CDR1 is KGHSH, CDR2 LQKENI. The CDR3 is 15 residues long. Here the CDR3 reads CASSPQYAGDSPLHF.

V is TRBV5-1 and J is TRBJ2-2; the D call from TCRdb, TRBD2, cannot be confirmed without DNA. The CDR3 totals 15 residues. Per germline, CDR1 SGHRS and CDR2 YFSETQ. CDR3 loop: CASSFPQALTGELFF. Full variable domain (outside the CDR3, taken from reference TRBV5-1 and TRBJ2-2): KAGVTQTPRYLIKTRGQQVTLSCSPISGHRSVSWYQQTPGQGLQFLFEYFSETQRNKGNFPGRFSGRQFSNSRSEMNVSTLELGDSALYLCASSFPQALTGELFFGEGSRLTVL.